Below, 9 T cell receptor beta chains from the same sample are listed, as sequenced in a study of OX40 agonist ivuxolimab in advanced cancers. The assay was immunoSEQ multiplex PCR, and TCRdb's table has in-frame clones only and misses some. In the table there are under 85,000 clones, 80% to 85% of which are singletons. The sequenced sample was CD4+ or CD8+ T cells sorted from blood, obtained in a trial of the OX40 agonist ivuxolimab. These receptors originate from an adult with an advanced solid tumor such as melanoma, head and neck, liver or kidney cancer.

The chain is built from TRBV23-1 and TRBJ2-4; TRBD2 might be the D (5 bases). TRBV23-1 is an ORF, with its function uncertain. Deletions cut 3 bases from V and 3 bases from J, with 24 bases between. This CDR3 contains 19 residues. CDR3 residues: CASSHRGNPDLDVKNIQYF. Here the CDR3 DNA reads TGCGCCAGCAGTCACAGAGGGAATCCGGATTTGGACGTCAAAAACATTCAGTACTTC.

The table lists this clone with a count of one. The V and J genes are TRBV27 and TRBJ1-2; no clear D. The CDR3 is 15 amino acids. CDR1 MNHEY and CDR2 SMNVEV come from the germline V gene (reference sequence). The V and J ends lost 4 bases and 3 bases respectively, with 15 bases between them. CDR3: CASSSQPTGYYGYTF. For the CDR3, the DNA is TGTGCCAGCAGTTCCCAACCGACGGGATACTATGGCTACACCTTC.

The J gene is TRBJ1-1, the V gene TRBV11-3; 8 bases match TRBD1. The junction had 8 bases not matched to a gene; V was cut back by 0 bases and J by 5 bases. There are 16 residues in the CDR3. CDR1 and CDR2 from the germline V gene are SGHNT and YENEEA. DNA for the CDR3: TGTGCCAGCAGCTTAGATCAGTGGACAGGGAAAACTGAAGCTTTCTTT. Its protein product is CASSLDQWTGKTEAFF.

The J gene is TRBJ2-2, the V gene TRBV27; D is perhaps TRBD1 or TRBD2 (5 bases each). The CDR3 contains 15 residues. Trimming left V 6 bases short and J 6 bases short, with 17 bases between. From germline, CDR1 is MNHEY and CDR2 SMNVEV (reference sequence). DNA for the CDR3: TGTGCCAGCAGGCCAGGGACCAGGGATTCCGGGGAGCTGTTTTTT. Translation: CASRPGTRDSGELFF.

This chain connects TRBV4-2 to TRBJ2-3; D tentatively fits TRBD1 or TRBD2 (5 bases each). CDR3 size: 14 residues. In germline, CDR1 is LGHNA, CDR2 YNFKEQ. V was clipped by 2 bases and J by 2 bases, with 8 bases between them. CDR3: CASSQPGTTDTQYF. In DNA form, the CDR3 reads TGTGCCAGCAGCCAACCCGGGACCACAGATACGCAGTATTTT.

This clone turned up a few times. One junction end disagrees with the germline gene, perhaps due to a read error. The V call is TRBV9, the J call TRBJ1-6, with TRBD1 identical over 7 bases. The germline V gene has CDR1 SGDLS and CDR2 YYNGEE. CDR3 length: 15 amino acids. The CDR3 sequence: CASSGGTAYSSPLHF. In DNA form, the CDR3 reads TGTGCCAGCAGCGGTGGGACAGCCTATAGTTCACCCCTCCACTTT.

Here the CDR3 reads CASGLVQGETQYF. Here the CDR3 DNA reads TGTGCTAGTGGTTTGGTACAGGGGGAGACCCAGTACTTC. The J gene is TRBJ2-5, the V gene TRBV12-5; 7 bases are shared with TRBD1. Unmatched junction bases numbered 0, after V lost 0 bases and J lost 5 bases. The germline V gene encodes CDR1 LGHNT and CDR2 FRNRAP. The CDR3 covers 13 residues. Complete variable domain (other parts from reference TRBV12-5 and TRBJ2-5): DARVTQTPRHKVTEMGQEVTMRCQPILGHNTVFWYRQTMMQGLELLAYFRNRAPLDDSGMPKDRFSAEMPDATLATLKIQPSEPRDSAVYFCASGLVQGETQYFGPGTRLLVL.

V is TRBV7-9 and J is TRBJ2-7; 8 nucleotides agree with TRBD1. The CDR3 runs to 14 residues. The V and J ends lost 1 base and 7 bases, in that order; junction bases with no gene match: 6. Per germline, CDR1 SEHNR and CDR2 FQNEAQ (reference sequence). The CDR3 loop is CASSLGGQVGEQYF. As DNA, the CDR3 is TGTGCCAGCAGCTTAGGGGGACAGGTGGGAGAGCAGTACTTC.

The CDR3 nucleotides are TGTGCCAGCAACCTCGTGGGCGGACAGGACCAGCCCCAGCATTTT. This codes for CASNLVGGQDQPQHF. J is TRBJ1-5 and V is TRBV28; the match to TRBD1 covers 7 bases. Germline loops: CDR1 MDHEN, CDR2 SYDVKM. The CDR3 sequence is 15 residues long. The V and J ends lost 7 bases and 7 bases, in that order; junction bases with no gene match: 13.